This T cell receptor beta chain stems from a study of shared clonotypes between healthy human individuals. Points from the study as a whole: Among the subsets, naive ones generally showed larger estimated richness than memory ones.

The study ran the assay at deep level. The genomic DNA of each subset was split evenly across several immunoSEQ plates. TCRdb's table, derived via immunoSEQ multiplex PCR, lists solely in-frame clones and lacks some. The data show 2 million to 2.5 million clones, about 90% seen once. Germline V CDR1 and CDR2: SGHTS, YDEGEE. CDR3 size: 12 residues. Between the trimmed V and J ends, which lost 1 base and 13 bases, there was a span of 14 bases. All donors qualified as healthy HIV-negative adults and had experienced no recent acute infections or vaccinations. On this clone: Antigen specificity is unknown.

The rearrangement links TRBV5-8 to TRBJ1-2; possibly TRBD1 for D (6 bases). This clonotype originated in a man aged 18-30 years in good health. Some clones in this sample may be carry-over from other donors' samples. The specimen was naive CD4+ T cells from PBMCs. Subset in this sample: CD45RA+ positively selected. CDR3 nucleotide sequence: TGTGCCAGCAGCTTGCGGCAGGGGTCGTGCACCTTC. It translates to CASSLRQGSCTF. Full variable domain (rest looked up from reference TRBV5-8 and TRBJ1-2): EAGVTQSPTHLIKTRGQQATLRCSPISGHTSVYWYQQALGLGLQFLLWYDEGEERNRGNFPPRFSGRQFPNYSSELNVNALELEDSALYLCASSLRQGSCTFGSGTRLTVV.